Listed here are 30 T cell receptor beta chains from one sample, sequenced in a study of blood T cell repertoires in COVID-19. Assay: immunoSEQ multiplex PCR; the TCRdb copy retains only in-frame clones and omits some. The data hold roughly 280,000 clones, with about 89% observed a single time. Sequencing was performed on peripheral blood. The receptor set was obtained from a man between 50 and 59 years old with acute or convalescent COVID-19.

This clone appeared a single time. The chain joins TRBV2 to TRBJ1-5; tentatively, D is TRBD1 (6 bases). Germline assignment: CDR1 SNHLY and CDR2 FYNNEI. The germline V and J ends were trimmed by 8 bases and 7 bases, with 15 bases remaining between them. The CDR3 length is 13 residues. CDR3 protein: CASGGQSPQPQHF. The CDR3 nucleotides read TGTGCCAGCGGCGGACAGTCTCCGCAGCCCCAGCATTTT. The entire variable domain, with the rest obtained from reference TRBV2 and TRBJ1-5, is as follows: EPEVTQTPSHQVTQMGQEVILRCVPISNHLYFYWYRQILGQKVEFLVSFYNNEISEKSEIFDDQFSVERPDGSNFTLKIRSTKLEDSAMYFCASGGQSPQPQHFGDGTRLSIL.

V is TRBV9 and J is TRBJ1-4, with a tentative D call TRBD1 (5 bases). Trimming cost V 0 bases and J 3 bases, with 21 bases left between them. This CDR3 is 19 amino acids long. Germline loops: CDR1 SGDLS, CDR2 YYNGEE. The CDR3 coding sequence is TGTGCCAGCAGCGTAGCTCCTTTCGACCGGGGGATGGCTAATGAAAAACTGTTTTTT. Translated, it gives CASSVAPFDRGMANEKLFF.

The count of this clone is one. This chain uses TRBV27 with TRBJ2-5, with a possible D match to TRBD1 (6 bases). Germline V CDR1 and CDR2: MNHEY, SMNVEV (reference sequence). V shed 2 bases and J shed 1 base, with 17 bases lying between them. CDR3 length equals 17 residues. In DNA, the CDR3 is TGTGCCAGCAGTTTAAGTTCAGGGGCAGGCTCCCAAGAGACCCAGTACTTC. As protein: CASSLSSGAGSQETQYF.

The chain links TRBV9 to TRBJ2-1, with a tentative D call TRBD2 (5 bases). Germline V gives CDR1 SGDLS, CDR2 YYNGEE. The CDR3 has 13 residues. Trimming took 1 base from V and 9 from J, leaving 11 bases between them. CDR3 in DNA: TGTGCCAGCAGCGTAAACAAGGAGGTTGAGCAGTTCTTC. As protein: CASSVNKEVEQFF.

A remark on this clone: Other DNA sequences in this sample translate to the same CDR3. The chain employs TRBV5-1 and TRBJ2-7; 9 nucleotides match TRBD1. The CDR3 consists of 14 residues. The V segment lost 4 bases and the J segment 2 bases; nucleotides outside the gene matches: 4. Germline CDR1 SGHRS, CDR2 YFSETQ. CDR3 protein: CASSRGQGTYEQYF. The CDR3 DNA is TGCGCCAGCAGCCGGGGACAGGGTACCTACGAGCAGTACTTC. Drawing the rest from reference TRBV5-1 and TRBJ2-7, the complete variable domain is KAGVTQTPRYLIKTRGQQVTLSCSPISGHRSVSWYQQTPGQGLQFLFEYFSETQRNKGNFPGRFSGRQFSNSRSEMNVSTLELGDSALYLCASSRGQGTYEQYFGPGTRLTVT.

This chain links TRBV2 with TRBJ1-6, with unresolved D. Per germline, CDR1 SNHLY and CDR2 FYNNEI. V was pared by 5 bases and J by 6 bases, with 14 bases between. The CDR3 extends over 15 amino acids. CDR3 DNA sequence: TGTGCCAGCAGTCTTTCAGCGGTCCTTAATTCACCCCTCCACTTT. It codes for CASSLSAVLNSPLHF.

V is TRBV6-2 or TRBV6-3 and J is TRBJ2-3; D is unclear. The V end was cut by 2 bases, the J end by 4 bases, with 16 bases between. The CDR3 runs to 16 residues. Germline V gives CDR1 MNHEY, CDR2 SVGEGT. CDR3 residues: CASSYQMGPTSDTQYF. CDR3 bases: TGTGCCAGCAGTTACCAGATGGGCCCAACCTCAGATACGCAGTATTTT.

The V gene is TRBV6-5, the J gene TRBJ1-2, with TRBD1 matching over 8 bases. From germline, CDR1 is MNHEY and CDR2 SVGAGI. J lost 3 bases, V lost 5 bases, and 8 bases had no gene match. The CDR3 extends over 15 amino acids. CDR3 residues: CASSPETGVHYGYTF. CDR3 sequence (DNA): TGTGCCAGCAGTCCTGAGACAGGGGTACACTATGGCTACACCTTC.

The rearrangement uses TRBV3-1 (or the pseudogene TRBV3-2) and TRBJ2-2; tentatively, D is TRBD1 (6 bases). The V gene lost 1 base and the J gene lost 6 bases, with 12 bases spanning the gap. The CDR3 is 15 residues long. Germline loops: CDR1 LGHDT, CDR2 YNNKEL (reference sequence). CDR3 DNA: TGTGCCAGCAGCCAAGCAGGGGCAAGGGCCGGGGAGCTGTTTTTT. As protein: CASSQAGARAGELFF.

V gene TRBV6-6 combines with J gene TRBJ1-3, with 9 bases fitting TRBD1. V lost 5 bases, J lost 0 bases, and 8 bases stayed unmatched. The CDR3 is made up of 17 amino acids. The germline V gene encodes CDR1 MNHNY and CDR2 SVGAGI (reference sequence). The CDR3 is CASSRETGGVSGNTIYF. CDR3 nucleotide sequence: TGTGCCAGCAGTCGGGAAACAGGGGGCGTCTCTGGAAACACCATATATTTT.

The chain couples TRBV4-1 to TRBJ2-5; perhaps TRBD2 as D (5 bases). The CDR3 spans 15 residues. V lost 1 base and J 5 bases, leaving 14 bases between the germline ends. Germline V gene sequence: CDR1 MGHRA, CDR2 YSYEKL. CDR3 in DNA: TGCGCCAGCAGCCAAGCTACTAGGCGGTCGGAGACCCAGTACTTC. Translating gives CASSQATRRSETQYF.

The chain couples TRBV4-1 to TRBJ1-5; D unclear. The germline V gene has CDR1 MGHRA and CDR2 YSYEKL. With 3 bases removed from V and 2 bases from J, the gap between germline ends came to 11 bases. The length of the CDR3 is 15 residues. This chain's CDR3 is CASSQGDGGNQPQHF. As DNA, the CDR3 is TGCGCCAGCAGCCAGGGAGACGGGGGCAATCAGCCCCAGCATTTT.

The genes are TRBV3-1 (or the pseudogene TRBV3-2) and TRBJ2-7; 7 bases are a match to TRBD1. Germline CDR1 is LGHDT and CDR2 is YNNKEL (reference sequence). V lost 4 bases to trimming and J lost 0 bases; unmatched junction nucleotides: 3. This CDR3 has 14 residues. The CDR3 sequence: CASSRRDSSYEQYF. The CDR3 DNA reads TGTGCCAGCAGCCGCCGGGACAGCTCCTACGAGCAGTACTTC.

This chain links TRBV5-1 with TRBJ2-7, with 8 bases matching TRBD2. Germline trimming cut 4 bases from V and 7 bases from J; bases unmatched to any gene: 16. CDR1 and CDR2 (germline): SGHRS, YFSETQ. The CDR3 length is 16 residues. The CDR3 region is CASSINLSGASGEQYF. The CDR3, as DNA: TGCGCCAGCAGCATTAATCTTAGCGGGGCGTCGGGAGAGCAGTACTTC.

This clone showed up just a few times. V is TRBV6-2 or TRBV6-3 and J is TRBJ1-1; D remains ambiguous. V lost 0 bases, J lost 4 bases, and 9 bases lay in between. The CDR3 has 14 amino acids. CDR1 and CDR2 (germline): MNHEY, SVGEGT. CDR3 sequence (DNA): TGTGCCAGCAGTTACTCCCCGCACGGCACTGAAGCTTTCTTT. This translates into CASSYSPHGTEAFF.

The gene calls are TRBV11-3 and TRBJ2-3, with 8 bases that match TRBD2. V lost 5 bases, J lost 4 bases, and 11 bases stayed unmatched. The CDR3 totals 16 residues. Per the germline V gene, CDR1 is SGHNT and CDR2 is YENEEA. The CDR3 reads CASSAGTRGGPDTQYF. DNA of the CDR3: TGTGCCAGCAGCGCAGGGACTAGGGGTGGTCCAGATACGCAGTATTTT. The variable domain in full, with the rest retrieved from reference TRBV11-3 and TRBJ2-3, is EAGVVQSPRYKIIEKKQPVAFWCNPISGHNTLYWYLQNLGQGPELLIRYENEEAVDDSQLPKDRFSAERLKGVDSTLKIQPAELGDSAVYLCASSAGTRGGPDTQYFGPGTRLTVL.

The chain has TRBV13 and TRBJ1-2; 10 positions match TRBD1. Germline CDR1 reads PRHDT; CDR2 reads FYEKMQ (reference sequence). CDR3 length equals 13 residues. V was clipped by 5 bases and J by 7 bases; unmatched bases: 4. The CDR3 loop reads CASSHRDRGGYTF. The DNA for the CDR3 is TGTGCCAGCAGCCACCGGGACAGGGGTGGCTACACCTTC.

The V and J genes are TRBV5-4 and TRBJ2-7, with 9 bases lining up with TRBD2. V gave up 3 bases and J gave up 7 bases; unmatched junction bases: 8. Germline assignment: CDR1 SGHNT and CDR2 YYREEE (reference sequence). This CDR3 is built from 14 residues. The DNA of the CDR3 is TGTGCCAGCAGCTGGATGCGGGGGGGCCAAGAGCAGTACTTC. Protein sequence: CASSWMRGGQEQYF.

The chain has TRBV6-5 and TRBJ1-6; TRBD1 is a possible D gene (5 bases). Trimming removed 9 bases from V and 2 bases from J, with 11 bases in between. CDR1 and CDR2 (germline): MNHEY, SVGAGI. The CDR3 length is 14 residues. The CDR3: CASGANAYNSPLHF. CDR3 nucleotide sequence: TGTGCCAGTGGGGCGAACGCCTATAATTCACCCCTCCACTTT.

The chain couples TRBV5-4 to TRBJ2-2; 10 bases match TRBD2. Germline values: CDR1 SGHNT, CDR2 YYREEE (reference sequence). The CDR3 is 16 residues long. V lost 5 bases, J lost 2 bases, and 6 bases stayed unmatched. CDR3 amino acids: CASSPRTSGNTGELFF. CDR3 DNA sequence: TGTGCCAGCAGTCCTCGGACTAGCGGAAACACCGGGGAGCTGTTTTTT.

The chain carries TRBV5-8 and TRBJ1-4; 8 nucleotides line up with TRBD1. Trimming at V came to 5 bases and at J to 5 bases, leaving 14 bases not matched to a gene. This CDR3 spans 17 amino acids. Germline loops: CDR1 SGHTS, CDR2 YDEGEE. The CDR3 DNA follows: TGTGCCAGCAGACTCGGGACAGGATGGGAGTTAAATGAAAAACTGTTTTTT. It yields the protein CASRLGTGWELNEKLFF.

This chain links TRBV7-8 with TRBJ1-2, with D possibly TRBD1 on 6 matching bases. The germline V gene encodes CDR1 SGHVS and CDR2 FQNEAQ. The CDR3 loop spans 14 amino acids. V was trimmed by 5 bases and J by 2 bases, leaving 12 bases between them. CDR3 DNA sequence: TGTGCCAGCAGCCGCGGACAGCCCAACTATGGCTACACCTTC. Its translation: CASSRGQPNYGYTF.

The J gene is TRBJ1-5, the V gene TRBV19; 7 nucleotides match TRBD1. Losses at the gene ends were 7 bases for V and 1 base for J; bases not matched to a gene: 10. Germline V gene data show CDR1 as LNHDA and CDR2 as SQIVND (reference sequence). There are 16 residues in the CDR3. Here the CDR3 reads CASTKRQGISNQPQHF. The CDR3 nucleotides read TGTGCCAGTACCAAAAGACAGGGAATAAGCAATCAGCCCCAGCATTTT.

The J gene is TRBJ1-1, the V gene TRBV4-1, with D perhaps matching TRBD1 (5 bases). The germline V gene has CDR1 MGHRA and CDR2 YSYEKL. CDR3 length: 14 residues. Deletions cut 3 bases from V and 0 bases from J, with 8 bases between. The CDR3 region has the DNA TGCGCCAGCAGCCAGGGGCAGGTGAACACTGAAGCTTTCTTT. This codes for CASSQGQVNTEAFF.

The V call is TRBV27, the J call TRBJ1-1; 10 positions agree with TRBD1. V gave up 5 bases and J gave up 5 bases; unmatched junction bases: 8. The CDR3 is made up of 15 amino acids. The germline V gene encodes CDR1 MNHEY and CDR2 SMNVEV (reference sequence). The CDR3 region has the DNA TGTGCCAGCAGTCCGTGGGACAGGGGTGAAACTGAAGCTTTCTTT. It encodes CASSPWDRGETEAFF.

As DNA, the CDR3 is TGTGCCAGCAGCCCAGACACAAAATCCTATGGCTACACCTTC. Translation: CASSPDTKSYGYTF. The genes are TRBV9 and TRBJ1-2, with D unresolved. This CDR3 comprises 14 residues. The V and J ends lost 4 bases and 4 bases respectively, with 14 bases between them. In germline, CDR1 is SGDLS, CDR2 YYNGEE.

The table lists this clone with a count of one. This chain uses TRBV19 with TRBJ2-5, with TRBD1 identical over 8 bases. J lost 2 bases, V lost 5 bases, and 13 bases had no gene match. This CDR3 comprises 17 residues. In germline, CDR1 is LNHDA, CDR2 SQIVND (reference sequence). In DNA form, the CDR3 reads TGTGCCAGTAGTCATACGTCGAACAGGGGGACGCAAGAGACCCAGTACTTC. This gives the protein CASSHTSNRGTQETQYF.

This chain joins TRBV7-3 and TRBJ2-7; 8 bases agree with TRBD1. J was trimmed by 6 bases and V by 6 bases; bases with no gene match: 7. This CDR3 is 13 amino acids long. CDR1 SGHTA and CDR2 FQGTGA come from the germline V gene. The CDR3 nucleotides are TGTGCCAGCAGGAAGGACAGGGCCGGCGAGCAGTACTTC. It yields the protein CASRKDRAGEQYF.

The chain recombines TRBV27 with TRBJ1-2; no firm D call. The CDR3 spans 16 residues. CDR1 MNHEY and CDR2 SMNVEV come from the germline V gene (reference sequence). V lost 4 bases, J lost 0 bases, and 15 bases lay in between. CDR3 protein: CASSWNLREANYGYTF. The DNA of the CDR3 is TGTGCCAGCAGTTGGAACCTCCGGGAGGCTAACTATGGCTACACCTTC.

This chain links TRBV6-5 with TRBJ1-1; 8 bases line up with TRBD1. Germline trimming cut 2 bases from V and 12 bases from J; bases unmatched to any gene: 11. CDR1 MNHEY and CDR2 SVGAGI come from the germline V gene. The length of the CDR3 is 14 residues. DNA of the CDR3: TGTGCCAGCAGTTACGACATCCTGACAGGGGAATCTTTCTTT. Translating gives CASSYDILTGESFF.